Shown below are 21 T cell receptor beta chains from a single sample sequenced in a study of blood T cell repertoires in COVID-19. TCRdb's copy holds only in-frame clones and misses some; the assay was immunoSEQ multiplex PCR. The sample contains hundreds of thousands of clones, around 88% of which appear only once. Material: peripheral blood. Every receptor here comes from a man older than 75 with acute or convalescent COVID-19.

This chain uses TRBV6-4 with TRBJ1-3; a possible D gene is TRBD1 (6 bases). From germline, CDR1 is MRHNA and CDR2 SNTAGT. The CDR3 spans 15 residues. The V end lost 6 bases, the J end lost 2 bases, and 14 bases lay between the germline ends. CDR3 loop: CASSREGGAGNTIYF. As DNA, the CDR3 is TGTGCCAGCAGCCGAGAAGGGGGAGCTGGAAACACCATATATTTT.

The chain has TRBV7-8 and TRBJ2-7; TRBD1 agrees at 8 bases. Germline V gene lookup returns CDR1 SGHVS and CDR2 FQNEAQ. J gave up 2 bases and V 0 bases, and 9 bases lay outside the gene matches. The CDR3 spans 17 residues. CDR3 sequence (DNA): TGTGCCAGCAGCTTAGCGCCCAGACAGGGGCAAACCTACGAGCAGTACTTC. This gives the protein CASSLAPRQGQTYEQYF.

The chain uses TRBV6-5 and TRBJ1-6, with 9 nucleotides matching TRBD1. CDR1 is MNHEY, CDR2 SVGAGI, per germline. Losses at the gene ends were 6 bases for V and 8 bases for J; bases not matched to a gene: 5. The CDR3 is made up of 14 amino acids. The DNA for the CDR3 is TGTGCCAGCAGCCGGACAGGGGAATATTCACCCCTCCACTTT. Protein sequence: CASSRTGEYSPLHF.

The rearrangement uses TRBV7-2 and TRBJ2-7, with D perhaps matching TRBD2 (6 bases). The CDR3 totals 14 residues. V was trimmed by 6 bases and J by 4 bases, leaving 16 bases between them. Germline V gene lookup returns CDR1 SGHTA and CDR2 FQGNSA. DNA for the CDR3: TGTGCCAGCAGTTTCCTCCCCGGGGGATACGAGCAGTACTTC. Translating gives CASSFLPGGYEQYF.

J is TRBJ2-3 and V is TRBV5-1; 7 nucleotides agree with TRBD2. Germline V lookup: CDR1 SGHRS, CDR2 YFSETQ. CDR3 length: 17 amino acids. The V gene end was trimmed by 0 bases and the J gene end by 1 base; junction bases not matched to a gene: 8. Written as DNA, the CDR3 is TGCGCCAGCAGCTTGGCGACCGGGACTACTCGCACAGATACGCAGTATTTT. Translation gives CASSLATGTTRTDTQYF.

CDR3 sequence: CASSLTPGGYADTQYF. CDR3 nucleotides: TGTGCCAGCAGCTTAACTCCGGGAGGTTACGCAGATACGCAGTATTTT. The J gene is TRBJ2-3, the V gene TRBV7-3; 7 bases map to TRBD2. Germline V gives CDR1 SGHTA, CDR2 FQGTGA. V dropped 0 bases and J dropped 4; count of bases not matched to a gene: 7. The CDR3 spans 16 residues.

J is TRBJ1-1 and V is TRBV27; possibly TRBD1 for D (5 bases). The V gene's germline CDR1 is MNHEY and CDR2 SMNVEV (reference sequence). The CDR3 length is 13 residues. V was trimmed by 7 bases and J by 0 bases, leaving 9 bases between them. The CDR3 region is CASTAGMNTEAFF. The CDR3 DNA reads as TGTGCCAGCACGGCAGGGATGAACACTGAAGCTTTCTTT.

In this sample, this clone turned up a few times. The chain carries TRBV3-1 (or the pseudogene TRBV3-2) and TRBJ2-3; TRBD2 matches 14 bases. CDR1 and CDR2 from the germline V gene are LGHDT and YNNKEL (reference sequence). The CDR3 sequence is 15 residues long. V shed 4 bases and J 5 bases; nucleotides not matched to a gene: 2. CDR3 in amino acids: CASSPGLAGVDTQYF. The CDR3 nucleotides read TGTGCCAGCAGCCCGGGACTAGCGGGGGTAGATACGCAGTATTTT.

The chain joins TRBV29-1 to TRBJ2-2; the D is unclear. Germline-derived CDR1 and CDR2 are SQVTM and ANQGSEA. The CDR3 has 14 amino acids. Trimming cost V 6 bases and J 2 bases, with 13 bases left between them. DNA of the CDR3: TGCAGCGTCGACGGAGATGTTAACACCGGGGAGCTGTTTTTT. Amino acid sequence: CSVDGDVNTGELFF.

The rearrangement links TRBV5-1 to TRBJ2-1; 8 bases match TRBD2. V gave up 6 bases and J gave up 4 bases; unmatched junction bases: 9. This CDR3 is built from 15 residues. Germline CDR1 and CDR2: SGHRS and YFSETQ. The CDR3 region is CASNPGGAKYNEQFF. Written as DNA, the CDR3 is TGCGCCAGCAACCCCGGGGGGGCAAAATACAATGAGCAGTTCTTC.

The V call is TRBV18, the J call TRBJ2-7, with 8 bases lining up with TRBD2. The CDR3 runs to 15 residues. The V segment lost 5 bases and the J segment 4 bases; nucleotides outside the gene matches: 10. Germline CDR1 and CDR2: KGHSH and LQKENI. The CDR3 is CASSSTSGSNYEQYF. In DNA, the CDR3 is TGTGCCAGCTCATCCACAAGCGGGAGTAATTACGAGCAGTACTTC.

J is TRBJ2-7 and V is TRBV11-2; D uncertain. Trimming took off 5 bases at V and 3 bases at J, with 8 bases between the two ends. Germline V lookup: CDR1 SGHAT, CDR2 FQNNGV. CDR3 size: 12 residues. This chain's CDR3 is CASSKSGYEQYF. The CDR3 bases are TGTGCCAGCAGCAAGTCAGGCTACGAGCAGTACTTC. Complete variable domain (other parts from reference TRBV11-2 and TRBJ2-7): EAGVAQSPRYKIIEKRQSVAFWCNPISGHATLYWYQQILGQGPKLLIQFQNNGVVDDSQLPKDRFSAERLKGVDSTLKIQPAKLEDSAVYLCASSKSGYEQYFGPGTRLTVT.

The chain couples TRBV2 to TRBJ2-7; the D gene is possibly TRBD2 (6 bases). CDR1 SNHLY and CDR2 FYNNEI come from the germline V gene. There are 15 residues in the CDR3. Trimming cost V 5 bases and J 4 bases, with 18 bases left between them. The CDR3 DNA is TGTGCCAGCAGTTCGGGGCGGGAAATGGGGTACGAGCAGTACTTC. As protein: CASSSGREMGYEQYF.

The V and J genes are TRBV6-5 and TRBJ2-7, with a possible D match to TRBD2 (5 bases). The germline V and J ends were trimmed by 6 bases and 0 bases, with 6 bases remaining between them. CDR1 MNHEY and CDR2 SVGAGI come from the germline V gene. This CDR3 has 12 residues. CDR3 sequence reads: CASREASYEQYF. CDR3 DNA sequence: TGTGCCAGCAGGGAGGCCTCCTACGAGCAGTACTTC.

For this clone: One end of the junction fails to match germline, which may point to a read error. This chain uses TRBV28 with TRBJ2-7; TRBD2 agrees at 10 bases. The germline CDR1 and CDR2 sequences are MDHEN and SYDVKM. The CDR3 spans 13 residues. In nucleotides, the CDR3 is TGTGCCAGCAGTTTTCGGACTAGCGGAGCGGGGGACTTC. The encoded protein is CASSFRTSGAGDF.

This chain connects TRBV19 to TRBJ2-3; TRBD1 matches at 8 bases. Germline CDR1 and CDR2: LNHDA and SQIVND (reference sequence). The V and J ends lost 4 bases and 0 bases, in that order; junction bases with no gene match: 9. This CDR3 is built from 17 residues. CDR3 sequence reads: CASSTPGQGSSTDTQYF. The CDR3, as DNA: TGTGCCAGTAGTACCCCTGGACAGGGCTCTAGCACAGATACGCAGTATTTT.

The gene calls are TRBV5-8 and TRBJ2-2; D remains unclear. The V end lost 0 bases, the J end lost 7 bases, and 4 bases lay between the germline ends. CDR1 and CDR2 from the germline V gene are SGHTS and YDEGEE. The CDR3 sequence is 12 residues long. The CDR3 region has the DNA TGTGCCAGCAGCTTGGACGGCGGGGAGCTGTTTTTT. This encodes CASSLDGGELFF. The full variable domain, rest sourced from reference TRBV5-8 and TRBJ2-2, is EAGVTQSPTHLIKTRGQQATLRCSPISGHTSVYWYQQALGLGLQFLLWYDEGEERNRGNFPPRFSGRQFPNYSSELNVNALELEDSALYLCASSLDGGELFFGEGSRLTVL.

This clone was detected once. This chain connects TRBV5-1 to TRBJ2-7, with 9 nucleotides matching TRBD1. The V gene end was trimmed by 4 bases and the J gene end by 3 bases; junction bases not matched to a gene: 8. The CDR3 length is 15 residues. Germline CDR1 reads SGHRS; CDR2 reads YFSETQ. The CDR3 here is CASSPTGTGIYEQYF. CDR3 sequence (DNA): TGCGCCAGCAGCCCGACCGGGACAGGGATCTACGAGCAGTACTTC. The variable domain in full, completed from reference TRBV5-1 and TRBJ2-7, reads KAGVTQTPRYLIKTRGQQVTLSCSPISGHRSVSWYQQTPGQGLQFLFEYFSETQRNKGNFPGRFSGRQFSNSRSEMNVSTLELGDSALYLCASSPTGTGIYEQYFGPGTRLTVT.

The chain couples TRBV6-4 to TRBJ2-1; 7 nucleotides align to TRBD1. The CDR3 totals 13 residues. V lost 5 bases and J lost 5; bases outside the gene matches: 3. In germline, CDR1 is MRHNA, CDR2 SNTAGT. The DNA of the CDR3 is TGTGCCAGCAGTTCACAGGGGAACAATGAGCAGTTCTTC. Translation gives CASSSQGNNEQFF.

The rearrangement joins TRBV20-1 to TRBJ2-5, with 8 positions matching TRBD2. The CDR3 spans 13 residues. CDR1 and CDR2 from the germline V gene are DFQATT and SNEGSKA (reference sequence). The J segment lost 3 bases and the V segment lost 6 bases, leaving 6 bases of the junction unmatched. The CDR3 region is CSASSGAEETQYF. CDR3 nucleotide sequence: TGCAGTGCCAGTAGCGGGGCGGAAGAGACCCAGTACTTC.

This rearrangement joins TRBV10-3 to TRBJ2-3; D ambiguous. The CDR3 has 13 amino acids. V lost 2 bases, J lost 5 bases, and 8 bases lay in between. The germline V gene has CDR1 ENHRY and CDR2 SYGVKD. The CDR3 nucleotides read TGTGCCATCAGTGAGCCCCCAGGAGATACGCAGTATTTT. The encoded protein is CAISEPPGDTQYF.